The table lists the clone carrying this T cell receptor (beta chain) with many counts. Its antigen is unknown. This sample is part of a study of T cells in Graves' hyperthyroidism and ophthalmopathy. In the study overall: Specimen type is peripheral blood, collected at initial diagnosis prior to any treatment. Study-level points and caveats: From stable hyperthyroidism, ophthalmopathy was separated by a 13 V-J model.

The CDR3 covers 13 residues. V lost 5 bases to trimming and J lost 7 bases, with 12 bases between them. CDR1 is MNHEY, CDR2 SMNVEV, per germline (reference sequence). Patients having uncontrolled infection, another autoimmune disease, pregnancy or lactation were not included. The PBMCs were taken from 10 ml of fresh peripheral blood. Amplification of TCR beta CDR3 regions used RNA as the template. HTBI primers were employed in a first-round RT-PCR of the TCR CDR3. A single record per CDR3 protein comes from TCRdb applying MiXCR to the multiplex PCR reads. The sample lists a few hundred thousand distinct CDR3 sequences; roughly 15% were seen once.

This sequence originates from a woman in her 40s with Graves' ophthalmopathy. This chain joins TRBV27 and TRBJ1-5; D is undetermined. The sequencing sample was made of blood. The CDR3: CASSPDEKQPQHF. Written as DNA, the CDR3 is TGTGCCAGCAGTCCCGACGAGAAACAGCCCCAGCATTTT.